These 14 T cell receptor beta chains share one sample of origin, sequenced in a study of vaccination and CD4 T cells after COVID-19. No antigen has been assigned to these receptors. Cultured CD4+ T-cell DNA underwent Oncomine TCR Beta short-read sequencing. Via MiXCR, TCRdb re-called the PCR reads, giving one row per CDR3 protein. The sample carries about 16,000 distinct CDR3 sequences, roughly 69% recorded once. Treatment reported: roughly 11-day PBMC culture with coronavirus spike peptide pools or control peptides (ViraFEST assay). The material sequenced was CD4+ T cells from blood, cultured in vitro. Receptors were obtained from a human donor who had recovered from COVID-19.

The chain joins TRBV20-1 to TRBJ2-7, with 11 positions matching TRBD2. This CDR3 comprises 14 residues. CDR1 is DFQATT and CDR2 is SNEGSKA in the germline V gene (reference sequence). V dropped 1 base and J dropped 7; count of bases not matched to a gene: 6. The DNA for the CDR3 is TGCAGTGCTAGAGTTAGCGGGGGGGCGGGAGAGCAGTACTTC. Protein sequence: CSARVSGGAGEQYF.

The chain joins TRBV6-1 to TRBJ2-1; D remains ambiguous. Trimming left V 6 bases short and J 8 bases short, with 11 bases between. The CDR3 has 12 residues. Per the germline V gene, CDR1 is MNHNS and CDR2 is SASEGT. Here the CDR3 DNA reads TGTGCCAGCAGCGCCGCGAGGTATGAGCAGTTCTTC. This translates into CASSAARYEQFF.

This clonotype has only a few counts. The rearrangement joins TRBV11-2 to TRBJ2-2, with TRBD2 identical over 8 bases. The CDR3 runs to 15 residues. The J segment lost 6 bases and the V segment lost 2 bases, leaving 5 bases of the junction unmatched. CDR1 is SGHAT and CDR2 is FQNNGV in the germline V gene. The CDR3 DNA sequence: TGTGCCAGCAGCTTATGGACTAGCATGCCCGGGGAGCTGTTTTTT. Translation gives CASSLWTSMPGELFF. The variable domain in full, completed from reference TRBV11-2 and TRBJ2-2, reads EAGVAQSPRYKIIEKRQSVAFWCNPISGHATLYWYQQILGQGPKLLIQFQNNGVVDDSQLPKDRFSAERLKGVDSTLKIQPAKLEDSAVYLCASSLWTSMPGELFFGEGSRLTVL.

A few counts support this clonotype. This chain links TRBV27 with TRBJ1-1, with TRBD1 matching over 10 bases. The CDR3 sequence is 14 residues long. V was pared by 7 bases and J by 5 bases, with 7 bases of the junction left unmatched. The germline gives CDR1 MNHEY, CDR2 SMNVEV (reference sequence). This chain's CDR3 is CASTRTGGFTEAFF. The CDR3 DNA reads TGTGCCAGCACTAGGACAGGGGGATTTACTGAAGCTTTCTTT.

By its share, this clonotype is medium-sized. V and J are TRBV7-3 and TRBJ2-3; D is uncertain. V lost 6 bases and J lost 1, with 11 bases in between. Germline assignment: CDR1 SGHTA and CDR2 FQGTGA. CDR3 length: 14 residues. The CDR3 is CASRLSGGTDTQYF. In nucleotides, the CDR3 is TGTGCCAGCAGGTTGAGTGGGGGCACAGATACGCAGTATTTT.

This rearrangement joins TRBV24-1 to TRBJ1-2; 7 bases line up with TRBD1. Germline V gene sequence: CDR1 KGHDR, CDR2 SFDVKD. V was pared by 2 bases and J by 5 bases, with 7 bases of the junction left unmatched. The CDR3 sequence is 15 residues long. The CDR3 DNA follows: TGTGCCACCAGTGATTCTGGACAGGCCAGGTATGGCTACACCTTC. Protein sequence: CATSDSGQARYGYTF.

This clonotype was found a few times. The chain combines TRBV19 with TRBJ2-2; D might be TRBD1 (6 bases). With 7 bases removed from V and 7 bases from J, the gap between germline ends came to 19 bases. The germline V gene encodes CDR1 LNHDA and CDR2 SQIVND (reference sequence). There are 15 residues in the CDR3. In DNA form, the CDR3 reads TGTGCCAGTACCCCGGGGACGACAGGATTCGGGGAGCTGTTTTTT. Protein product: CASTPGTTGFGELFF.

The chain carries TRBV28 and TRBJ2-7; D might be TRBD2 (6 bases). Deletions cut 1 base from V and 0 bases from J, with 13 bases between. The CDR3 has 16 amino acids. Germline CDR1 reads MDHEN; CDR2 reads SYDVKM. The chain's CDR3 is CASSLSPEGSSYEQYF. The CDR3 DNA is TGTGCCAGCAGTTTATCACCGGAGGGCAGCTCCTACGAGCAGTACTTC. The full variable domain, completed using reference TRBV28 and TRBJ2-7, is DVKVTQSSRYLVKRTGEKVFLECVQDMDHENMFWYRQDPGLGLRLIYFSYDVKMKEKGDIPEGYSVSREKKERFSLILESASTNQTSMYLCASSLSPEGSSYEQYFGPGTRLTVT.

The J gene is TRBJ1-2, the V gene TRBV11-1; D is unclear. The CDR3 consists of 14 residues. V lost 2 bases and J 2 bases, leaving 9 bases between the germline ends. The V gene's germline CDR1 is SGHAT and CDR2 FQDESV (reference sequence). The CDR3 sequence: CASSLLQRNYGYTF. The CDR3 nucleotides read TGTGCCAGCAGCTTATTACAGAGAAACTATGGCTACACCTTC.

With respect to this clonotype: Sequence at one end of the junction differs from germline and may be a read error. The chain has TRBV20-1 and TRBJ2-1; 11 bases fit TRBD2. This CDR3 is built from 16 residues. Germline CDR1 reads DFQATT; CDR2 reads SNEGSKA (reference sequence). CDR3 protein: CSAPRLAGLSYNEQFF. In DNA form, the CDR3 reads TGTAGTGCGCCGAGACTAGCGGGACTCTCCTACAATGAGCAGTTCTTC.

The chain uses TRBV24-1 and TRBJ2-5; D may correspond to TRBD1 or TRBD2 (5 bases each). This CDR3 comprises 14 residues. The V gene's germline CDR1 is KGHDR and CDR2 SFDVKD. V lost 6 bases to trimming and J lost 7 bases, with 17 bases between them. CDR3 protein: CATSSSGALGTQYF. CDR3 nucleotide sequence: TGTGCCACCAGTAGCTCCGGGGCCTTGGGGACCCAGTACTTC.

V is TRBV19 and J is TRBJ2-1; D is perhaps TRBD2 (5 bases). Germline CDR1 is LNHDA and CDR2 is SQIVND (reference sequence). The CDR3 is 14 amino acids. Trimming took 3 bases from V and 12 from J, leaving 18 bases between them. CDR3 sequence (DNA): TGTGCCAGTAGTATTCCCAACCATGCAGCGGCGCAGTTCTTC. It is translated as CASSIPNHAAAQFF.

The V call is TRBV19, the J call TRBJ1-1, with TRBD1 as a possible D gene (5 bases). The CDR3 covers 17 residues. The V gene lost 1 base and the J gene lost 5 bases, with 20 bases spanning the gap. Germline V gene sequence: CDR1 LNHDA, CDR2 SQIVND (reference sequence). The CDR3 loop is CASSIVLGSRGDTEAFF. CDR3 nucleotide sequence: TGTGCCAGTAGTATAGTCCTTGGGTCCCGGGGGGATACTGAAGCTTTCTTT. The full variable domain, its missing parts supplied by reference TRBV19 and TRBJ1-1, is DGGITQSPKYLFRKEGQNVTLSCEQNLNHDAMYWYRQDPGQGLRLIYYSQIVNDFQKGDIAEGYSVSREKKESFPLTVTSAQKNPTAFYLCASSIVLGSRGDTEAFFGQGTRLTVV.

This clonotype was counted a few times. V usage is TRBV20-1 and J usage is TRBJ2-3; TRBD2 aligns across 11 bases. CDR3 length: 16 residues. The junction had 7 bases not matched to a gene; V was cut back by 5 bases and J by 0 bases. Germline lookup yields CDR1 DFQATT and CDR2 SNEGSKA (reference sequence). Written as DNA, the CDR3 is TGCAGTGCTGATCTAGCGGGAGGAATAAGCACAGATACGCAGTATTTT. It codes for CSADLAGGISTDTQYF.